In this sample, the clone carrying this T cell receptor (beta chain) turned up many times. Its antigen is as yet unknown. Time point of the sample: newly diagnosed GD, antithyroid drugs for less than 3 months. Preparation of the TCR library used RNA extracted from PBMCs. This entry comes from a study of regulatory T cells in long-lasting Graves disease. CDR3-region Arm-PCR and iRepertoire HTBI primers produced the TCR beta libraries. One entry per CDR3 protein, called by TCRdb with MiXCR from the multiplex PCR reads. Among around 420,000 distinct CDR3 sequences listed, roughly 15% were seen once. Study-wide results and caveats: It was in persistent disease that TRBV28, TRBJ1-2 and TRBJ2-5 were favored. For persistent Graves' patients, TCR diversity was lower than for newly diagnosed ones.

This CDR3 comprises 18 residues. Germline lookup yields CDR1 SGHAT and CDR2 FQNNGV. Unmatched junction bases numbered 5, after V lost 5 bases and J lost 0 bases. Separately, the same data were catalogued under a study of T cells in Graves' hyperthyroidism and ophthalmopathy. That paper states: Within blood appeared most thyroid clonotypes that had expanded above 0.001.

The sample here was peripheral blood mononuclear cells (PBMCs), taken at new diagnosis, from a patient treated with antithyroid drugs. The receptor was derived from a woman in her forties with Graves disease. This rearrangement joins TRBV11-2 to TRBJ2-6; the match to TRBD1 covers 12 bases. CDR3 amino acids: CASSKGQGASSGANVLTF. Here the CDR3 DNA reads TGTGCCAGCAGCAAGGGACAGGGGGCCTCCTCTGGGGCCAACGTCCTGACTTTC.